Below, 8 T cell receptor beta chains from the same sample are listed, as sequenced in a study of PD-L1 blockade in urothelial cancer. Time point indicated: peripheral blood 6 weeks after treatment start. Assay: immunoSEQ multiplex PCR; the TCRdb copy retains only in-frame clones and omits some. The repertoire consists of tens of thousands of clones, with 91% occurring once and the leading ten covering less than 8%. Sequences were derived from PBMCs, sampled around atezolizumab (anti-PD-L1) treatment. The receptors were gathered from a man between 70 and 80 years old with urothelial cancer.

V and J are TRBV5-4 and TRBJ2-2; maybe TRBD1 (6 bases). Trimming took off 4 bases at V and 5 bases at J, with 15 bases between the two ends. The CDR3 spans 15 residues. Germline CDR1 reads SGHNT; CDR2 reads YYREEE (reference sequence). CDR3 DNA: TGTGCCAGCAGCACCGCAACAGGGATTACCGGGGAGCTGTTTTTT. Its protein product is CASSTATGITGELFF.

This clone was found once. The rearrangement links TRBV11-2 to TRBJ2-1; weak D call: TRBD2 (6 bases). CDR1 SGHAT and CDR2 FQNNGV come from the germline V gene. The V end lost 2 bases, the J end lost 0 bases, and 8 bases lay between the germline ends. The CDR3 runs 15 residues. CDR3 in DNA: TGTGCCAGCAGCTTACAAGCGGGCTCCTACAATGAGCAGTTCTTC. Translating gives CASSLQAGSYNEQFF.

The V gene is TRBV18, the J gene TRBJ2-3; D is unresolved. V was shortened by 5 bases and J by 3 bases, with 6 bases between the two germline ends. Germline loops: CDR1 KGHSH, CDR2 LQKENI. The CDR3 sequence is 12 residues long. The CDR3 sequence is CASSSSTDTQYF. Here the CDR3 DNA reads TGTGCCAGCTCATCTAGTACAGATACGCAGTATTTT.

The V call is TRBV19, the J call TRBJ1-5, with D uncertain. CDR1 and CDR2 from the germline V gene are LNHDA and SQIVND (reference sequence). The V end was cut by 8 bases, the J end by 0 bases, with 5 bases between. The CDR3 has 12 amino acids. The CDR3 sequence is CASLSSNQPQHF. The CDR3 nucleotides are TGTGCCAGTTTGAGTAGCAATCAGCCCCAGCATTTT.

V and J are TRBV11-1 and TRBJ2-3; 11 bases are a match to TRBD2. CDR1 SGHAT and CDR2 FQDESV come from the germline V gene (reference sequence). This CDR3 region has 15 residues. J gave up 4 bases and V 5 bases, and 5 bases lay outside the gene matches. The CDR3 loop reads CASSPLAGVADTQYF. CDR3 DNA sequence: TGTGCCAGCAGCCCACTAGCGGGAGTGGCAGATACGCAGTATTTT.

CDR3 DNA: TGTGCCAGCAGCCCAGGGCCCGAACATAATGAAAAACTGTTTTTT. This sequence encodes CASSPGPEHNEKLFF. The chain couples TRBV9 to TRBJ1-4; the D gene is possibly TRBD1 (5 bases). Deletions cut 4 bases from V and 4 bases from J, with 14 bases between. The CDR3 has 15 residues. The germline V gene has CDR1 SGDLS and CDR2 YYNGEE.

The chain couples TRBV19 to TRBJ1-5, with TRBD1 identical over 7 bases. Germline-derived CDR1 and CDR2 are LNHDA and SQIVND (reference sequence). The V and J ends lost 9 bases and 4 bases, in that order; junction bases with no gene match: 9. The CDR3 is 14 residues long. In DNA form, the CDR3 reads TGTGCCAGCCGGGACAGCCTTTATAATCAGCCCCAGCATTTT. Its protein product is CASRDSLYNQPQHF.

The rearrangement joins TRBV10-1 to TRBJ2-7; 8 positions match TRBD1. This CDR3 has 14 amino acids. Germline lookup yields CDR1 WNHNN and CDR2 SYGVQD (reference sequence). Trimming at V came to 2 bases and at J to 4 bases, leaving 4 bases not matched to a gene. CDR3 amino acids: CASSESTGGYEQYF. The CDR3 DNA sequence: TGCGCCAGCAGTGAGAGTACAGGGGGATACGAGCAGTACTTC.